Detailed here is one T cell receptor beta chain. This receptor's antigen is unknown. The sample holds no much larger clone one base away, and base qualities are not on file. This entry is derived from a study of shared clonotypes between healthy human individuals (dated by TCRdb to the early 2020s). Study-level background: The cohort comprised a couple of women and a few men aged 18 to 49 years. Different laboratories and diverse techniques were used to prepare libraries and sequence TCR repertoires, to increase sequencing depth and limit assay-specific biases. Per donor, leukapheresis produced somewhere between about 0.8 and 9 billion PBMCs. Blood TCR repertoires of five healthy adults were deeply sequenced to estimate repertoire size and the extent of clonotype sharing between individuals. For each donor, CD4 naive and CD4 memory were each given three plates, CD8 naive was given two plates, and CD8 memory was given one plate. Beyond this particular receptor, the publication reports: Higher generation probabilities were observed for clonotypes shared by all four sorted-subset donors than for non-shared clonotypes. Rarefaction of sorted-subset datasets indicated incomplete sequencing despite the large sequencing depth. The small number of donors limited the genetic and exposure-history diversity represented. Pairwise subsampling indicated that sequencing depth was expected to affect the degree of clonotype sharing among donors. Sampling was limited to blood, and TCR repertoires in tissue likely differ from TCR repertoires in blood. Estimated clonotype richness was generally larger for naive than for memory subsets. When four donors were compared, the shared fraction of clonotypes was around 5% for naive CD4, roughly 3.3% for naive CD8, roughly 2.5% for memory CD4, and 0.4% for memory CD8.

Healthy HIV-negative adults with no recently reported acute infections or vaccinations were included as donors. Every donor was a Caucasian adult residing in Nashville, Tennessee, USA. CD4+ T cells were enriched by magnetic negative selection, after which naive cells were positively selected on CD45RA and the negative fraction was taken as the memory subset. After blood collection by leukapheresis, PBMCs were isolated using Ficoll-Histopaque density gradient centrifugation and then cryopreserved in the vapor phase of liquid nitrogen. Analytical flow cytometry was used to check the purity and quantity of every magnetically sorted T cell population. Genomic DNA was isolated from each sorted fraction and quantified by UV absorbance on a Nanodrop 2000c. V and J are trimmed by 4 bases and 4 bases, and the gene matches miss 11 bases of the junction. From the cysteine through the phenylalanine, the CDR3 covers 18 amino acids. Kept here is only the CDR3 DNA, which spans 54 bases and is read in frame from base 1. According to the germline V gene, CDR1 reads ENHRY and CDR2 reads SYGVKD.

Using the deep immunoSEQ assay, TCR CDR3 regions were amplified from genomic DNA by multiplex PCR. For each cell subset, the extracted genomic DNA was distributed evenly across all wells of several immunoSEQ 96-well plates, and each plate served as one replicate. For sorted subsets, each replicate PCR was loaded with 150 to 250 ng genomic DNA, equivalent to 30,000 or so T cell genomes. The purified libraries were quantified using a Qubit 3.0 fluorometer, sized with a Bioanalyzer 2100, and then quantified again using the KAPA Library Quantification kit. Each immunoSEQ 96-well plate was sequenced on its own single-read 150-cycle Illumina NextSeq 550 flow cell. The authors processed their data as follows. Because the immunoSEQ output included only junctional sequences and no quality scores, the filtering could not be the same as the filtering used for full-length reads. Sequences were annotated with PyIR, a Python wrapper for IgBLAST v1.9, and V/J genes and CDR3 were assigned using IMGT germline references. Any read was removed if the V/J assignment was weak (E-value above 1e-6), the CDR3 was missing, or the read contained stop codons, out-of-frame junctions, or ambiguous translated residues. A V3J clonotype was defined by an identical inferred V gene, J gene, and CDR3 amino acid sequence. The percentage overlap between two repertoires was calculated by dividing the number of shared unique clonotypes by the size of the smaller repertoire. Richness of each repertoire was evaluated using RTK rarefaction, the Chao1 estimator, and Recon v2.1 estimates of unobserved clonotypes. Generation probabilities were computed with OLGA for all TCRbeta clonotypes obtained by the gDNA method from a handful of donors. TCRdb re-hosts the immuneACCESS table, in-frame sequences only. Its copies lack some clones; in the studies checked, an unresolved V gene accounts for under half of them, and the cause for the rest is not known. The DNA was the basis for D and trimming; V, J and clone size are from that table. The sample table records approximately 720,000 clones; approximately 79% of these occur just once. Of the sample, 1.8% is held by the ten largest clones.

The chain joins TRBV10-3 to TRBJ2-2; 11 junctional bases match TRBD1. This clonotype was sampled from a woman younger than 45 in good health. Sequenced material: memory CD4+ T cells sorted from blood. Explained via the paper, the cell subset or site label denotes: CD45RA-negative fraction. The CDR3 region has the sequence CAISGPAGQGAFTGELFF. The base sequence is TGTGCCATCAGTGGACCCGCTGGACAGGGGGCGTTCACCGGGGAGCTGTTTTTT.